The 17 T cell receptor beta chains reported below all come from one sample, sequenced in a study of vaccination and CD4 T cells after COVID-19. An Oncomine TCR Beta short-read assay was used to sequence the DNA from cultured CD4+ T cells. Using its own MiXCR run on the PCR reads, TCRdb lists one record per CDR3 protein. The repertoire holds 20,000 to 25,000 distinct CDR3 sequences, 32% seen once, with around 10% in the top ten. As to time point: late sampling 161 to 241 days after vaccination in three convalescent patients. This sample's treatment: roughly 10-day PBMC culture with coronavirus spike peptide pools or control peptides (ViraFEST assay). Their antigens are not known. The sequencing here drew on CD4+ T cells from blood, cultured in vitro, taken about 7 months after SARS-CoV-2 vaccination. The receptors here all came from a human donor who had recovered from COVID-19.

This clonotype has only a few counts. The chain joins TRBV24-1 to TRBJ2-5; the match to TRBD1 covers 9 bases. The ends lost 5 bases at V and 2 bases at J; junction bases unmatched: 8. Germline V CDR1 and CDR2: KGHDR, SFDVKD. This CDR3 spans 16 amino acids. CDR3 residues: CATSGPSGTGQETQYF. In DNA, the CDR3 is TGTGCCACCAGTGGCCCCTCCGGGACAGGGCAAGAGACCCAGTACTTC.

CDR3 amino acids: CASSPWGTGNSPLHF. The CDR3 nucleotides are TGTGCCAGTAGCCCCTGGGGGACAGGGAATTCACCCCTCCACTTT. V usage is TRBV19 and J usage is TRBJ1-6, with 9 positions matching TRBD1. Germline CDR1 and CDR2: LNHDA and SQIVND (reference sequence). This CDR3 region has 15 residues. The junction had 7 bases not matched to a gene; V was cut back by 6 bases and J by 7 bases.

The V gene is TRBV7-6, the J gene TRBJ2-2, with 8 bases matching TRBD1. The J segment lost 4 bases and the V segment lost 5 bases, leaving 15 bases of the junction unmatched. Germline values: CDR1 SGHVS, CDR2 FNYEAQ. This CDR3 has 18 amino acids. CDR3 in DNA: TGTGCCAGCAGCACTAGGGAGGAGACAGGGGTTGTCACCGGGGAGCTGTTTTTT. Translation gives CASSTREETGVVTGELFF.

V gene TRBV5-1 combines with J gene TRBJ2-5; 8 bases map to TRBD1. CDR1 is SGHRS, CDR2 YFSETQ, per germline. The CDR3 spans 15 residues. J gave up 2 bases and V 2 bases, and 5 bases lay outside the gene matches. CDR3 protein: CASSLFGTGQETQYF. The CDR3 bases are TGCGCCAGCAGCTTATTCGGGACAGGACAAGAGACCCAGTACTTC.

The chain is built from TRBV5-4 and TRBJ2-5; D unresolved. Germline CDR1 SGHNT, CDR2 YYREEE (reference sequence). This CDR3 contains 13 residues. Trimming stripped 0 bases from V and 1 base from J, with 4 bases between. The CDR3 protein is CASSLVSQETQYF. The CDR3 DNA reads TGTGCCAGCAGCTTGGTTTCCCAAGAGACCCAGTACTTC.

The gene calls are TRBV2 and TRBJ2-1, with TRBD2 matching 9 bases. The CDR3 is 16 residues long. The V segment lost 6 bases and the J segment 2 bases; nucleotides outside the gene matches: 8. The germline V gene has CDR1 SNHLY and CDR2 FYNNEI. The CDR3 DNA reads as TGTGCCAGCAGGGAACTAGCGGGTCGACCCTACAATGAGCAGTTCTTC. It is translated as CASRELAGRPYNEQFF.

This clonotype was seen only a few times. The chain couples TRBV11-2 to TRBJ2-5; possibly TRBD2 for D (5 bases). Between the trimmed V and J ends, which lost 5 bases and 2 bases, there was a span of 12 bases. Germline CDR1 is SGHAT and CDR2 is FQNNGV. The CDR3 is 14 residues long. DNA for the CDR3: TGTGCCAGCAGCACTAGTATGGGGCAAGAGACCCAGTACTTC. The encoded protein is CASSTSMGQETQYF.

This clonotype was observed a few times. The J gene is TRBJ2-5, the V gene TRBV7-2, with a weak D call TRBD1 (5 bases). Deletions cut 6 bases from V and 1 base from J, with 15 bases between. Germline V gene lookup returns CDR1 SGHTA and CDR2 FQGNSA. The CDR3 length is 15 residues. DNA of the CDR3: TGTGCCAGCAGTCTCCAAAGGGGCACCCAAGAGACCCAGTACTTC. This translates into CASSLQRGTQETQYF.

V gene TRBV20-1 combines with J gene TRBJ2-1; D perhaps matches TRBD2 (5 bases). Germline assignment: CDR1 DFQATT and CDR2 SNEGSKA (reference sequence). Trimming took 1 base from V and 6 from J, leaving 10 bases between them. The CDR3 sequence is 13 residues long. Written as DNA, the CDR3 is TGCAGTGCTAGAGTTTTCCTAGCCAATGAGCAGTTCTTC. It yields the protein CSARVFLANEQFF.

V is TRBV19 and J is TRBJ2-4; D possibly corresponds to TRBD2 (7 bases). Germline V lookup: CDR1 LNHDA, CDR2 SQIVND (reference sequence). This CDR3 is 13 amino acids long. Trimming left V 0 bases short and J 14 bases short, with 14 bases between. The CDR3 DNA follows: TGTGCCAGTAGTATAGATCTTGGGGGGGCAGAGTACTTC. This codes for CASSIDLGGAEYF.

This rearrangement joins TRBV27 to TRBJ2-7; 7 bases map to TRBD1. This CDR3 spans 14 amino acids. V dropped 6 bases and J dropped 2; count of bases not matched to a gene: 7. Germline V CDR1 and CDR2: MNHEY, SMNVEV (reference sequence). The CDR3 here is CASRNRDRTYEQYF. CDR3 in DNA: TGTGCCAGCAGGAACCGGGACAGAACCTACGAGCAGTACTTC.

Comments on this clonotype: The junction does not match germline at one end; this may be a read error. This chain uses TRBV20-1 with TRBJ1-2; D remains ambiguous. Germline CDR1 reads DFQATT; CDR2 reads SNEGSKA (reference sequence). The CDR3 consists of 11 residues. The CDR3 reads CSAFGPYDYTF. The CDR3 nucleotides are TGCAGTGCGTTTGGACCATATGACTACACCTTC.

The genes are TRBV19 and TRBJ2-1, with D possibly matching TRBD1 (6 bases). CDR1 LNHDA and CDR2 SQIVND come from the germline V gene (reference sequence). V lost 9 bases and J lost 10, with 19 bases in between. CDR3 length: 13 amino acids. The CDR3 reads CASSGHEDREQFF. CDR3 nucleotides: TGTGCCAGCTCGGGACATGAAGACCGGGAGCAGTTCTTC. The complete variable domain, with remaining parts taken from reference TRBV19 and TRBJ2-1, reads DGGITQSPKYLFRKEGQNVTLSCEQNLNHDAMYWYRQDPGQGLRLIYYSQIVNDFQKGDIAEGYSVSREKKESFPLTVTSAQKNPTAFYLCASSGHEDREQFFGPGTRLTVL.

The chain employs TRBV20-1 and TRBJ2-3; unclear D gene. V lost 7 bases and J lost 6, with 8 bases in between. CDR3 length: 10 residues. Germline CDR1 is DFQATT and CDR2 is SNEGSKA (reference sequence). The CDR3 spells CSVGYDTQYF. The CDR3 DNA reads TGCAGTGTAGGGTATGATACGCAGTATTTT.

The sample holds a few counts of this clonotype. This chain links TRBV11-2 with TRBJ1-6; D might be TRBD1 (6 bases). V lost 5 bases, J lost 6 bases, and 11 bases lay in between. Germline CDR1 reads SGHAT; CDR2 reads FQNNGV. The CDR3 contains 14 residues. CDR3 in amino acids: CASSRGGLNSPLHF. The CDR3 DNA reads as TGTGCCAGCAGCCGTGGGGGCCTTAATTCACCCCTCCACTTT. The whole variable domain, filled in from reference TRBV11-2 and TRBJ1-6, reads EAGVAQSPRYKIIEKRQSVAFWCNPISGHATLYWYQQILGQGPKLLIQFQNNGVVDDSQLPKDRFSAERLKGVDSTLKIQPAKLEDSAVYLCASSRGGLNSPLHFGNGTRLTVT.

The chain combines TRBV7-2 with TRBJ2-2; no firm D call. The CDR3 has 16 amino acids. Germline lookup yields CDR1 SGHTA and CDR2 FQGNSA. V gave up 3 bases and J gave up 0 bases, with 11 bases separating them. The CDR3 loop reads CASSLNAATNTGELFF. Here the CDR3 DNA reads TGTGCCAGCAGCTTGAACGCAGCGACGAACACCGGGGAGCTGTTTTTT. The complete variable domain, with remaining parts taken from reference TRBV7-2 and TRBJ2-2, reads GAGVSQSPSNKVTEKGKDVELRCDPISGHTALYWYRQSLGQGLEFLIYFQGNSAPDKSGLPSDRFSAERTGGSVSTLTIQRTQQEDSAVYLCASSLNAATNTGELFFGEGSRLTVL.

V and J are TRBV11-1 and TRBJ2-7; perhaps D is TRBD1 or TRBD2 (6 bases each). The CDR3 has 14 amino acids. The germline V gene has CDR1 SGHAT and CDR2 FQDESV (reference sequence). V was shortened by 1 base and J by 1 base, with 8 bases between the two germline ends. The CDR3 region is CASSLGGGSYEQYF. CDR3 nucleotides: TGTGCCAGCAGCTTAGGAGGGGGGTCCTACGAGCAGTACTTC.